The clone carrying this T cell receptor beta chain was recorded many times. The antigen is unknown. This record comes from a study of early T cells in non-severe SARS-CoV-2 infection. Whole-study context: Sequencing used unsorted whole-blood bulk RNA, so chains lack pairing.

cDNA molecules, individually, were tagged with unique molecular identifiers. TCRdb analysed the 5' RACE reads with MiXCR anew, one entry per CDR3 protein. Counted here are approximately 27,000 distinct CDR3 sequences, 9% to 10% occurring once; the ten biggest clones make up roughly an eighth. The ends were cut back, 6 bases at V and 2 bases at J, with 12 bases in the middle. The CDR3 consists of 14 residues. The germline V gene has CDR1 SEHNR and CDR2 FQNEAQ (reference sequence). Study-level points and caveats: Matching against VDJdb likely underestimated virus-specific expansions, favoring anti-spike CD8.

What was sequenced was whole blood. The chain has TRBV7-9 and TRBJ2-3; D may be TRBD2 (5 bases). This TCR was sampled from an adult who was a healthcare worker with PCR-confirmed SARS-CoV-2 infection or an uninfected control (not recorded which). The CDR3 protein is CASRQTSDTDTQYF. CDR3 DNA sequence: TGTGCCAGCAGACAAACTAGTGACACAGATACGCAGTATTTT.